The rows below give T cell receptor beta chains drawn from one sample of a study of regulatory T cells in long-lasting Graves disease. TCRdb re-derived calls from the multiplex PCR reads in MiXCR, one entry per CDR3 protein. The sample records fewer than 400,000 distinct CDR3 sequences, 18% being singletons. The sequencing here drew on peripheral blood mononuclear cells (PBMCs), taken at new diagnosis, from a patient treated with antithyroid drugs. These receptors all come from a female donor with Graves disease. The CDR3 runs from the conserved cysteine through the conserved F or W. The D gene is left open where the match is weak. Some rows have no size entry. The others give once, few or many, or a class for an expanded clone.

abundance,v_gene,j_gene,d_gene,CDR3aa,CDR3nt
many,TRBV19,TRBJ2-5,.,CASSRTAGLETQYF,TGTGCCAGTAGTAGGACAGCGGGTCTGGAGACCCAGTACTTC
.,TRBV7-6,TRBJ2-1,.,CASSLARTSGEQFF,TGTGCCAGCAGCTTAGCCCGGACTTCTGGGGAGCAGTTCTTC
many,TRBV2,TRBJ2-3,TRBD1,CASSHRGLSTDTQYF,TGTGCCAGCAGTCACAGGGGGCTGAGCACAGATACGCAGTATTTT
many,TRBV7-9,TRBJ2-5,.,CASSLVREETQYF,TGTGCCAGCAGCTTAGTTCGGGAAGAGACCCAGTACTTC
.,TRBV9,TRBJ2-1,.,CASSVGLLNEQFF,TGTGCCAGCAGCGTAGGTCTTCTCAATGAGCAGTTCTTC
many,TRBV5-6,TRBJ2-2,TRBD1,CASSEGQGALNGELFF,TGTGCCAGCAGCGAAGGACAGGGGGCGCTGAACGGGGAGCTGTTTTTT
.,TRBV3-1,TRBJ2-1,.,CASSSTGTPGDEQFF,TGTGCCAGCAGCTCGACCGGGACTCCGGGCGATGAGCAGTTCTTC
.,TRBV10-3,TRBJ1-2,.,CATWDTHAPNYGYTF,TGTGCCACCTGGGACACTCACGCCCCTAACTATGGCTACACCTTC
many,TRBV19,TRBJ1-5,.,CASSIQDNQPQHF,TGTGCCAGTAGTATTCAGGACAATCAGCCCCAGCATTTT
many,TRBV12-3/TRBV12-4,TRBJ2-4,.,CASGLGWAKNIQYF,TGTGCCAGCGGTTTGGGGTGGGCCAAAAACATTCAGTACTTC
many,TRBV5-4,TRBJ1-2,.,CASKTETANYGYTF,TGTGCCAGCAAAACCGAGACGGCTAACTATGGCTACACCTTC
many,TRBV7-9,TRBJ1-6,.,CASSLAAGSPLHF,TGTGCCAGCAGCTTAGCGGCTGGTTCACCCCTCCACTTT
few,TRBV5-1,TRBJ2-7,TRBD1,CASSLGQDYEQYF,TGCGCCAGCAGCCTCGGACAGGACTACGAGCAGTACTTC
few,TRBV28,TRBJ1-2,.,CASSLGVIGTQLDYGYTF,TGTGCCAGCAGTTTAGGGGTCATAGGGACGCAACTTGACTATGGCTACACCTTC
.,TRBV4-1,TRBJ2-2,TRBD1,CASSQRGGGETGELFF,TGCGCCAGCAGCCAGAGAGGGGGCGGAGAAACCGGGGAGCTGTTTTTT
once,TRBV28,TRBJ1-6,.,CASSLAGVLNSPLHF,TGTGCCAGCAGTTTGGCTGGGGTATTGAATTCACCCCTCCACTTT
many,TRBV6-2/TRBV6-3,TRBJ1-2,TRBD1,CASSETGVGYTF,TGTGCCAGCAGTGAGACAGGGGTCGGCTACACCTTC
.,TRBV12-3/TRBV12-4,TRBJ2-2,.,CASSFSGFSAGELFF,TGTGCCAGCAGTTTTTCTGGGTTCAGCGCCGGGGAGCTGTTTTTT
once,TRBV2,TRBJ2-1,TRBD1,CASSAGTGGGNEQFF,TGTGCCAGCAGCGCCGGGACAGGGGGCGGCAATGAGCAGTTCTTC
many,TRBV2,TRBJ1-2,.,CASSDGRSYGYTF,TGTGCCAGCAGTGACGGCAGGTCTTATGGCTACACCTTC
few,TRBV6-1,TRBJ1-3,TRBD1,CASSPAGGSGNTIYF,TGTGCCAGCAGCCCGGCAGGGGGCTCTGGAAACACCATATATTTT
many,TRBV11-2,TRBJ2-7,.,CASRKTVSFYEQYF,TGTGCCAGCAGGAAGACAGTCTCCTTCTACGAGCAGTACTTC
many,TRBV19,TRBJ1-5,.,CASTPSQYGNQPQHF,TGTGCCAGTACCCCTAGTCAGTACGGTAATCAGCCCCAGCATTTT
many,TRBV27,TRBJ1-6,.,CASSSTWDSSPLHF,TGTGCCAGCAGTTCCACCTGGGATTCATCACCCCTCCACTTT
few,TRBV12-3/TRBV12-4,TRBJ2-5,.,CASSLAGQGGIETQYF,TGTGCCAGCAGTTTAGCGGGGCAGGGTGGTATAGAGACCCAGTACTTC
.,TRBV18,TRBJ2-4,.,CASSPPARGPKNIQYF,TGTGCCAGCTCACCCCCAGCCAGGGGACCCAAAAACATTCAGTACTTC
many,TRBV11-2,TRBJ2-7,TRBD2,CASSSREVEQYF,TGTGCCAGCAGCTCACGGGAGGTCGAGCAGTACTTC